The 30 T cell receptor beta chains below all came from one sample that was sequenced in a study of cytomegalovirus exposure and HLA in healthy donors. Data came from immunoSEQ multiplex PCR; TCRdb stores just in-frame clones and leaves some out. The sample shows hundreds of thousands of clones, more than 75% of them seen only once. Sequenced material: PBMCs. The receptors stem from a woman younger than 30 in good health and CMV-seronegative.

This clone has a single count. The chain uses TRBV10-3 and TRBJ1-3; 10 nucleotides align to TRBD1. This CDR3 contains 14 residues. Germline lookup yields CDR1 ENHRY and CDR2 SYGVKD. The junction had 0 bases not matched to a gene; V was cut back by 4 bases and J by 3 bases. The CDR3 sequence: CAISGTGGGNTIYF. Here the CDR3 DNA reads TGTGCCATCAGTGGGACAGGGGGTGGAAACACCATATATTTT.

V usage is TRBV28 and J usage is TRBJ1-5, with 7 bases lining up with TRBD1. CDR1 is MDHEN and CDR2 is SYDVKM in the germline V gene. The CDR3 consists of 15 residues. With 3 bases clipped from V and 4 bases from J, the junction kept 6 bases outside the gene matches. DNA of the CDR3: TGTGCCAGCAGTTTCTCGACAGGGATGAATCAGCCCCAGCATTTT. It encodes CASSFSTGMNQPQHF. Filled out from reference TRBV28 and TRBJ1-5, the complete variable domain reads DVKVTQSSRYLVKRTGEKVFLECVQDMDHENMFWYRQDPGLGLRLIYFSYDVKMKEKGDIPEGYSVSREKKERFSLILESASTNQTSMYLCASSFSTGMNQPQHFGDGTRLSIL.

This clone was seen a few times. The gene calls are TRBV6-4 and TRBJ2-3; 7 bases are shared with TRBD1. The V and J ends lost 2 bases and 1 base, in that order; junction bases with no gene match: 3. The CDR3 runs to 15 residues. CDR1 MRHNA and CDR2 SNTAGT come from the germline V gene. CDR3 DNA sequence: TGTGCCAGCAGTGACGGACAGGTGGGCACAGATACGCAGTATTTT. As protein: CASSDGQVGTDTQYF.

This sequence joins TRBV5-1 and TRBJ1-4; 7 bases are shared with TRBD1. V gave up 4 bases and J gave up 0 bases; unmatched junction bases: 6. Germline V gene lookup returns CDR1 SGHRS and CDR2 YFSETQ. The CDR3 loop spans 16 amino acids. CDR3 sequence reads: CASSRDSPATNEKLFF. The CDR3 nucleotides read TGCGCCAGCAGCCGGGACAGCCCCGCAACTAATGAAAAACTGTTTTTT.

This chain connects TRBV19 to TRBJ1-2; no firm D call. Per the germline V gene, CDR1 is LNHDA and CDR2 is SQIVND (reference sequence). V lost 8 bases, J lost 2 bases, and 12 bases lay in between. CDR3 size: 13 residues. The CDR3 region is CASLSTINYGYTF. The CDR3 DNA reads TGTGCCAGTTTAAGCACTATCAACTATGGCTACACCTTC.

J is TRBJ1-1 and V is TRBV4-1; no definite D call. The CDR3 covers 16 residues. V lost 0 bases and J lost 3, with 14 bases in between. Germline-derived CDR1 and CDR2 are MGHRA and YSYEKL. CDR3 amino acids: CASSQDPRGYDTEAFF. DNA for the CDR3: TGCGCCAGCAGCCAAGATCCTCGGGGATACGACACTGAAGCTTTCTTT.

The rearrangement links TRBV6-5 to TRBJ2-7; 12 positions agree with TRBD2. The CDR3 contains 14 residues. The junction had 4 bases not matched to a gene; V was cut back by 6 bases and J by 4 bases. CDR1 and CDR2 (germline): MNHEY, SVGAGI. CDR3 in DNA: TGTGCCAGCAGCCCGACTAGCGGGAGATACGAGCAGTACTTC. Translated, it gives CASSPTSGRYEQYF.

The chain recombines TRBV30 with TRBJ2-3; D perhaps matches TRBD2 (6 bases). The V gene lost 2 bases and the J gene lost 3 bases, with 15 bases spanning the gap. The CDR3 loop spans 15 amino acids. From germline, CDR1 is GTSNPN and CDR2 SVGIG (reference sequence). The CDR3 here is CAWSLTRIMTDTQYF. The CDR3 bases are TGTGCCTGGAGTTTGACTAGGATTATGACAGATACGCAGTATTTT.

The genes are TRBV4-1 and TRBJ2-7; no reliable D call. CDR1 is MGHRA, CDR2 YSYEKL, per germline. Trimming pared 1 base from V and 13 bases from J, leaving 20 bases between. CDR3 length equals 14 residues. The CDR3 spells CASSQVLAAEGFYF. In DNA, the CDR3 is TGCGCCAGCAGCCAAGTTTTGGCGGCAGAAGGCTTTTACTTC.

The chain joins TRBV6-1 to TRBJ2-1; a weak D match, TRBD2 (5 bases). V was shortened by 6 bases and J by 3 bases, with 12 bases between the two germline ends. CDR1 and CDR2 from the germline V gene are MNHNS and SASEGT. The CDR3 spans 14 residues. The CDR3 region is CASRSPGSYNEQFF. DNA of the CDR3: TGTGCCAGCAGATCGCCGGGGAGCTACAATGAGCAGTTCTTC.

The rearrangement uses TRBV7-9 and TRBJ2-3, with D unresolved. The length of the CDR3 is 14 residues. In germline, CDR1 is SEHNR, CDR2 FQNEAQ (reference sequence). V lost 5 bases to trimming and J lost 6 bases, with 15 bases between them. DNA of the CDR3: TGTGCCAGCAGCCTGTGGCTAGATTCCGATACGCAGTATTTT. Protein sequence: CASSLWLDSDTQYF.

The count of this clone is one. V is TRBV5-1 and J is TRBJ2-2; a weak D match, TRBD2 (5 bases). Looked up from germline, CDR1 is SGHRS and CDR2 is YFSETQ. The CDR3 spans 17 residues. V lost 6 bases and J 4 bases, leaving 22 bases between the germline ends. The CDR3, as DNA: TGCGCCAGCAAGGCCCCCTGGGAGTCCACCGTCACCGGGGAGCTGTTTTTT. Its translation is CASKAPWESTVTGELFF.

The V gene is TRBV5-4, the J gene TRBJ2-1, with D hard to call. Trimming took 4 bases from V and 6 from J, leaving 17 bases between them. This CDR3 region has 15 residues. Looked up from germline, CDR1 is SGHNT and CDR2 is YYREEE (reference sequence). CDR3 bases: TGTGCCAGCAGCCCTAACAGTTACCGTCGCAATGAGCAGTTCTTC. This translates into CASSPNSYRRNEQFF.

The chain carries TRBV7-8 and TRBJ1-5; TRBD1 might be the D (5 bases). This CDR3 has 20 amino acids. Germline V CDR1 and CDR2: SGHVS, FQNEAQ. V shed 5 bases and J shed 0 bases, with 26 bases lying between them. The CDR3 loop is CASSKNWVGALLLSNQPQHF. The CDR3, as DNA: TGTGCCAGCAGCAAAAACTGGGTAGGGGCTCTCTTACTTAGCAATCAGCCCCAGCATTTT. Full variable domain (outside the CDR3, taken from reference TRBV7-8 and TRBJ1-5): GAGVSQSPRYKVAKRGQDVALRCDPISGHVSLFWYQQALGQGPEFLTYFQNEAQLDKSGLPSDRFFAERPEGSVSTLKIQRTQQEDSAVYLCASSKNWVGALLLSNQPQHFGDGTRLSIL.

The V and J genes are TRBV30 and TRBJ1-1; D unresolved. This CDR3 has 11 amino acids. The V end was cut by 2 bases, the J end by 8 bases, with 9 bases between. The germline gives CDR1 GTSNPN, CDR2 SVGIG (reference sequence). Here the CDR3 reads CAWSSSPEAFF. CDR3 coding DNA: TGTGCCTGGAGTTCCTCCCCCGAAGCTTTCTTT.

The chain is built from TRBV4-3 and TRBJ2-5; possibly TRBD1 for D (6 bases). Germline loops: CDR1 LGHNA, CDR2 YSLEER. Trimming removed 0 bases at V and 3 bases at J, with 23 bases between. This CDR3 has 19 residues. As DNA, the CDR3 is TGCGCCAGCAGCCAAGATGCCAGGGGCTTATGGGCAGTAAAAGAGACCCAGTACTTC. Encoded protein: CASSQDARGLWAVKETQYF.

The chain recombines TRBV4-2 with TRBJ2-5, with D uncertain. The CDR3 consists of 18 residues. The V gene lost 0 bases and the J gene lost 3 bases, with 20 bases spanning the gap. Germline V lookup: CDR1 LGHNA, CDR2 YNFKEQ. The DNA for the CDR3 is TGTGCCAGCAGCCAAGATTTGGGCGATGTCTCCGTAGAAGAGACCCAGTACTTC. This gives the protein CASSQDLGDVSVEETQYF.

The rearrangement uses TRBV6-4 and TRBJ1-2; a weak D match, TRBD1 (5 bases). CDR1 and CDR2 (germline): MRHNA, SNTAGT. This CDR3 is built from 14 residues. Trimming pared 5 bases from V and 8 bases from J, leaving 18 bases between. The CDR3 DNA follows: TGTGCCAGCAGTCTCAGCGAAGGGGCCGGCGGCTACACCTTC. Translating it yields CASSLSEGAGGYTF.

The chain has TRBV4-1 and TRBJ1-1, with 10 bases fitting TRBD1. The junction had 7 bases not matched to a gene; V was cut back by 1 base and J by 11 bases. This CDR3 spans 14 amino acids. Germline values: CDR1 MGHRA, CDR2 YSYEKL. DNA for the CDR3: TGCGCCAGCAGCCAAGTGGGGGACAGGGGCCCCGCTTTCTTT. Translation: CASSQVGDRGPAFF.

The CDR3 spells CASSLPPEQYF. The CDR3, as DNA: TGTGCCAGCAGCCTACCCCCCGAGCAGTACTTC. The V gene is TRBV28, the J gene TRBJ2-7; no firm D call. This CDR3 contains 11 residues. Germline values: CDR1 MDHEN, CDR2 SYDVKM. Trimming took off 6 bases at V and 6 bases at J, with 9 bases between the two ends.

The V gene is TRBV30, the J gene TRBJ2-7; D possibly corresponds to TRBD1 (6 bases). Germline assignment: CDR1 GTSNPN and CDR2 SVGIG (reference sequence). V was trimmed by 6 bases and J by 6 bases, leaving 12 bases between them. The CDR3 consists of 11 residues. CDR3 in amino acids: CACPRGFEQYF. In DNA form, the CDR3 reads TGTGCCTGCCCCAGGGGTTTCGAGCAGTACTTC.

The rearrangement links TRBV5-1 to TRBJ1-2; 8 bases fit TRBD1. CDR1 and CDR2 from the germline V gene are SGHRS and YFSETQ. This CDR3 comprises 15 residues. With V trimmed by 4 bases and J by 1 base, 6 bases remained unmatched. The CDR3 sequence: CASSPAGQVNYGYTF. CDR3 DNA: TGCGCCAGCAGCCCGGCGGGACAGGTTAACTATGGCTACACCTTC.

This sequence joins TRBV5-1 and TRBJ1-2; D perhaps matches TRBD1 (6 bases). Trimming shortened V by 0 bases and J by 7 bases, and 10 bases separated the two germline ends. Germline V CDR1 and CDR2: SGHRS, YFSETQ. The CDR3 covers 13 residues. CDR3 nucleotide sequence: TGCGCCAGCAGCTTGGTGGGGGCCTCTGGCTACACCTTC. Translating it yields CASSLVGASGYTF.

This clone showed up just once. Here the CDR3 reads CASSPSGGSYNEQFF. Here the CDR3 DNA reads TGTGCCAGCAGTCCGAGCGGGGGGTCCTACAATGAGCAGTTCTTC. The rearrangement links TRBV28 to TRBJ2-1; 9 bases agree with TRBD2. The CDR3 totals 15 residues. Germline lookup yields CDR1 MDHEN and CDR2 SYDVKM. V lost 5 bases to trimming and J lost 1 base; unmatched junction nucleotides: 3.

This clone was counted ten times or more. The same CDR3 can be traced to other DNA sequences in this sample. V and J are TRBV7-8 and TRBJ1-5, with 9 bases fitting TRBD1. The CDR3 totals 15 residues. V lost 1 base to trimming and J lost 6 bases; unmatched junction nucleotides: 4. CDR1 is SGHVS, CDR2 FQNEAQ, per germline. The DNA for the CDR3 is TGTGCCAGCAGCTTAGACAGGGGGCCCTCTCAGCCCCAGCATTTT. This sequence encodes CASSLDRGPSQPQHF.

J is TRBJ2-1 and V is TRBV7-9, with 8 bases that match TRBD2. The CDR3 runs to 17 residues. Germline CDR1 reads SEHNR; CDR2 reads FQNEAQ (reference sequence). The V segment lost 5 bases and the J segment 7 bases; nucleotides outside the gene matches: 16. CDR3 sequence: CASSRGTRKVFLNEQFF. CDR3 sequence (DNA): TGTGCCAGCAGCCGTGGGACTAGGAAGGTTTTCCTAAATGAGCAGTTCTTC.

This clone was counted once. The V gene is TRBV7-2, the J gene TRBJ2-7, with a weak D call TRBD2 (6 bases). Germline V gene data show CDR1 as SGHTA and CDR2 as FQGNSA. V shed 5 bases and J shed 6 bases, with 20 bases lying between them. The CDR3 consists of 15 residues. CDR3 protein: CASSPSGRGGSEQYF. The CDR3 region has the DNA TGTGCCAGCAGCCCCAGCGGGCGGGGAGGCTCCGAGCAGTACTTC.

The chain has TRBV27 and TRBJ1-2; 10 bases are a match to TRBD1. The germline gives CDR1 MNHEY, CDR2 SMNVEV (reference sequence). The CDR3 is 15 amino acids. Trimming took 6 bases from V and 6 from J; bases not matched to a gene: 10. The CDR3 reads CASRRQGAILDGYTF. The CDR3 DNA follows: TGTGCCAGCAGGCGACAGGGGGCCATTCTCGATGGCTACACCTTC.

The chain links TRBV28 to TRBJ1-2; a possible D gene is TRBD1 (5 bases). Germline V gives CDR1 MDHEN, CDR2 SYDVKM. V lost 8 bases to trimming and J lost 8 bases, with 12 bases between them. The CDR3 consists of 11 residues. This CDR3 reads CASGRAGGYTF. The CDR3 region has the DNA TGTGCCAGCGGCAGGGCGGGGGGCTACACCTTC.

This chain connects TRBV28 to TRBJ2-7, with TRBD1 matching 7 bases. The CDR3 covers 14 residues. J was trimmed by 6 bases and V by 2 bases; bases with no gene match: 7. The V gene's germline CDR1 is MDHEN and CDR2 SYDVKM. Here the CDR3 DNA reads TGTGCCAGCAGTTTAGACAGGGTCGTTTGCGAGCAGTACTTC. Its protein is CASSLDRVVCEQYF.